This section outlines one T cell receptor beta chain sequence together with its context. Grouping used clinical history reported by participants in a survey and questionnaire. The sample belongs to a study of blood T cell repertoires in COVID-19. Sequencing was performed with immunoSEQ multiplex PCR; in TCRdb, only in-frame clones are kept and a portion is missing. This table has under 250,000 clones, about four fifths appearing once. V was cut by 4 bases and J by 6 bases, with 15 bases left in between. The CDR3 has 15 amino acids. From germline, CDR1 is MDHEN and CDR2 SYDVKM. The sequenced material came from PBMCs or T cells enriched from blood (not recorded which). The rearrangement uses TRBV28 and TRBJ1-4; the D gene is possibly TRBD1 (5 bases). The TCR originated in a woman aged 40 to 55 with acute COVID-19. Here the CDR3 reads CASSSTQGLHEKLFF. CDR3 bases: TGTGCCAGCAGTTCGACCCAGGGTTTACATGAAAAACTGTTTTTT.